This TCR beta chain was obtained from a study of T cell responses to AZD1222 COVID-19 vaccine. The V and J ends lost 4 bases and 4 bases, in that order; junction bases with no gene match: 3. In germline, CDR1 is LNHDA, CDR2 SQIVND (reference sequence). The CDR3 is made up of 14 amino acids. Study-wide findings and caveats: Nearly half of spike-specific TCRs reportedly go after variant regions that carry no mutations. CD4 TCRs linked to vaccination spanned spike, dominating at 160-218 and 743-854. Among the donors, most were white British and more were female, and clonal diversity was possibly underestimated. AZD1222 recipients seropositive at baseline numbered only five to seven.

Assay used: immunoSEQ multiplex PCR; TCRdb lists only in-frame clones, some missing. The sample records around 99,000 clones, 91% being singletons. Comments on this clone: Its antigen remains unidentified.

The starting material was peripheral blood, obtained 28 days after the second AZD1222 dose. The receptor was derived from an adult who received the AZD1222 COVID-19 vaccine. The chain joins TRBV19 to TRBJ2-3; 9 nucleotides line up with TRBD2. Here the CDR3 reads CASSSGRVADTQYF. The DNA for the CDR3 is TGTGCCAGTAGTAGCGGGAGGGTCGCAGATACGCAGTATTTT.